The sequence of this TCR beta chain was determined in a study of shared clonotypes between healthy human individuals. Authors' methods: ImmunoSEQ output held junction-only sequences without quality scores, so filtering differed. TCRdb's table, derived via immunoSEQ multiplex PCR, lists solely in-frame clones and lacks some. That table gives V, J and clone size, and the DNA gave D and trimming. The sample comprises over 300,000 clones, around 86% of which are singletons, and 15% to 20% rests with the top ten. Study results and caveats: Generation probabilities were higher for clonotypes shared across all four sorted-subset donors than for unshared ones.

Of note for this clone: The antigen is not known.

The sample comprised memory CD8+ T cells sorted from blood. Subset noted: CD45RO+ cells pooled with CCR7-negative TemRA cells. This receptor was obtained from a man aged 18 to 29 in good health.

Here the CDR3 reads CASSLDLRTGPTGELFF. Here the CDR3 DNA reads TGTGCCAGCAGCTTAGACCTTAGGACAGGACCCACCGGGGAGCTGTTTTTT. The chain is built from TRBV11-2 and TRBJ2-2; 7 bases line up with TRBD1. The CDR3 length is 17 residues. Germline CDR1 is SGHAT and CDR2 is FQNNGV. J gave up 4 bases and V 0 bases, and 8 bases lay outside the gene matches.